These 30 T cell receptor beta chains originate from one sample sequenced in a study of blood T cell repertoires in COVID-19. Repertoires were generated with immunoSEQ multiplex PCR, while TCRdb's copy carries only in-frame clones and drops some. Of about 130,000 clones detected, around 80% appear once; the ten largest clones hold approximately 10%. The sequencing sample was made of peripheral blood. The origin of the receptors is a human donor in a cohort sampled during active COVID-19.

V and J are TRBV6-5 and TRBJ1-5, with D possibly being TRBD1 (6 bases). Trimming shortened V by 6 bases and J by 0 bases, and 9 bases separated the two germline ends. The CDR3 totals 14 residues. CDR1 and CDR2 from the germline V gene are MNHEY and SVGAGI. The CDR3 DNA is TGTGCCAGCAGGGGGACAAATAGCAATCAGCCCCAGCATTTT. Translating gives CASRGTNSNQPQHF.

V is TRBV5-1 and J is TRBJ2-5, with TRBD2 identical over 8 bases. The CDR3 runs to 15 residues. V lost 4 bases to trimming and J lost 2 bases; unmatched junction nucleotides: 7. Per germline, CDR1 SGHRS and CDR2 YFSETQ. The CDR3 nucleotides read TGCGCCAGCAGCCCCGGGCGCGGGGGGCAAGAGACCCAGTACTTC. Translated: CASSPGRGGQETQYF.

Here the CDR3 reads CAWTQNNEQFF. The DNA for the CDR3 is TGTGCCTGGACTCAGAACAATGAGCAGTTCTTC. The genes are TRBV30 and TRBJ2-1; D is ambiguous. The germline V gene has CDR1 GTSNPN and CDR2 SVGIG (reference sequence). CDR3 length equals 11 residues. The germline V and J ends were trimmed by 4 bases and 5 bases, with 6 bases remaining between them.

This clone was observed a single time. CDR3 coding DNA: TGCGCCAGCAGCCAAGGGTTCGGGAGGGAGCCAGGGAAGGTTTACGAGCAGTACTTC. Translating gives CASSQGFGREPGKVYEQYF. The rearrangement uses TRBV4-1 and TRBJ2-7, with TRBD2 matching 8 bases. There are 19 residues in the CDR3. Unmatched junction bases numbered 18, after V lost 1 base and J lost 4 bases. Per germline, CDR1 MGHRA and CDR2 YSYEKL.

The CDR3 coding sequence is TGTGCCAGCAGCCTACAACAGGGAAATGCTTATAGCCAGTATTTT. Translation gives CASSLQQGNAYSQYF. The chain links TRBV7-8 to TRBJ2-3, with D tentatively TRBD1 (6 bases). CDR3 size: 15 residues. The V end lost 5 bases, the J end lost 12 bases, and 24 bases lay between the germline ends. Looked up from germline, CDR1 is SGHVS and CDR2 is FQNEAQ.

The chain combines TRBV6-5 with TRBJ2-3; D is unresolved. Germline CDR1 MNHEY, CDR2 SVGAGI. Trimming pared 8 bases from V and 2 bases from J, leaving 17 bases between. This CDR3 comprises 15 residues. This CDR3 reads CASWSDDLYTDTQYF. The CDR3 DNA is TGTGCCAGCTGGTCAGACGACTTGTACACAGATACGCAGTATTTT.

CDR3 loop: CATTGELRQPQHF. CDR3 nucleotides: TGTGCCACGACAGGGGAACTGAGGCAGCCCCAGCATTTT. V gene TRBV10-3 combines with J gene TRBJ1-5; 8 bases line up with TRBD1. Trimming cost V 10 bases and J 7 bases; bases outside gene matches: 9. CDR1 and CDR2 (germline): ENHRY, SYGVKD. The CDR3 length is 13 residues.

As regards this clone: The sample contains more than one DNA sequence encoding this CDR3. The V and J genes are TRBV5-1 and TRBJ2-5, with D possibly TRBD2 on 6 matching bases. CDR1 SGHRS and CDR2 YFSETQ come from the germline V gene. CDR3 length equals 15 residues. With 4 bases removed from V and 5 bases from J, the gap between germline ends came to 18 bases. CDR3 sequence (DNA): TGCGCCAGCAGCCCAGAGAGGGGAGGAAGGGAGACCCAGTACTTC. It codes for CASSPERGGRETQYF.

The genes are TRBV18 and TRBJ1-1; D is undetermined. V gave up 2 bases and J gave up 2 bases, with 15 bases separating them. The V gene's germline CDR1 is KGHSH and CDR2 LQKENI. The CDR3 is 16 amino acids. The CDR3 DNA follows: TGTGCCAGCTCACCAGTAAACTCCGTACTAAACACTGAAGCTTTCTTT. Translation: CASSPVNSVLNTEAFF.

This chain uses TRBV9 with TRBJ1-2; D gene ambiguous. Trimming cost V 3 bases and J 6 bases, with 6 bases left between them. Germline assignment: CDR1 SGDLS and CDR2 YYNGEE. The CDR3 has 11 residues. This CDR3 is CASSGRDGYTF. The CDR3 bases are TGTGCCAGCAGCGGGAGGGATGGCTACACCTTC.

The chain has TRBV3-1 (or the pseudogene TRBV3-2) and TRBJ1-4; possible D gene TRBD1, 6 bases. Germline CDR1 reads LGHDT; CDR2 reads YNNKEL (reference sequence). This CDR3 contains 15 residues. Trimming stripped 1 base from V and 8 bases from J, with 14 bases between. In nucleotides, the CDR3 is TGTGCCAGCAGCCAAGGCAGGGGCCCAACCGAAAAACTGTTTTTT. Translating gives CASSQGRGPTEKLFF.

V gene TRBV5-1 combines with J gene TRBJ1-1, with 9 bases matching TRBD1. The V and J ends lost 0 bases and 2 bases, in that order; junction bases with no gene match: 5. CDR3 size: 16 residues. CDR1 and CDR2 from the germline V gene are SGHRS and YFSETQ. The CDR3 loop reads CASSLELTGGNTEAFF. DNA for the CDR3: TGCGCCAGCAGCTTGGAACTGACAGGGGGAAACACTGAAGCTTTCTTT.

The J gene is TRBJ1-2, the V gene TRBV18, with 9 bases matching TRBD1. With V trimmed by 0 bases and J by 8 bases, 10 bases remained unmatched. Germline V lookup: CDR1 KGHSH, CDR2 LQKENI. This CDR3 is 16 amino acids long. The CDR3 loop is CASSPPTGQGIEGYTF. CDR3 bases: TGTGCCAGCTCACCACCGACGGGACAGGGTATAGAGGGCTACACCTTC.

The genes are TRBV30 and TRBJ2-3; 12 bases agree with TRBD1. Germline assignment: CDR1 GTSNPN and CDR2 SVGIG (reference sequence). The CDR3 length is 15 residues. Trimming took 2 bases from V and 4 from J; bases not matched to a gene: 4. The CDR3 here is CAWSPGQGAADTQYF. CDR3 DNA sequence: TGTGCCTGGAGTCCGGGACAGGGGGCAGCAGATACGCAGTATTTT. Combining the CDR3 with reference TRBV30 and TRBJ2-3 gives the whole variable domain SQTIHQWPATLVQPVGSPLSLECTVEGTSNPNLYWYRQAAGRGLQLLFYSVGIGQISSEVPQNLSASRPQDRQFILSSKKLLLSDSGFYLCAWSPGQGAADTQYFGPGTRLTVL.

This chain connects TRBV18 to TRBJ2-1; 7 bases are shared with TRBD2. Germline values: CDR1 KGHSH, CDR2 LQKENI. The CDR3 totals 14 residues. With 4 bases clipped from V and 4 bases from J, the junction kept 4 bases outside the gene matches. CDR3 protein: CASSLVSGYNEQFF. The CDR3 coding sequence is TGTGCCAGCTCACTGGTTAGCGGGTACAATGAGCAGTTCTTC.

The rearrangement links TRBV11-2 to TRBJ2-5, with a possible D match to TRBD1 (5 bases). The CDR3 spans 13 residues. Germline CDR1 SGHAT, CDR2 FQNNGV. With 8 bases removed from V and 5 bases from J, the gap between germline ends came to 15 bases. In DNA, the CDR3 is TGTGCCAGCGGGCAGTATTCAGGGGAGACCCAGTACTTC. It encodes CASGQYSGETQYF.

A single count supports this clone. CDR3 region: CASQATSGLGELFF. CDR3 sequence (DNA): TGCGCCAGCCAGGCAACTAGCGGGTTGGGGGAGCTGTTTTTT. The rearrangement links TRBV10-1 to TRBJ2-2; 9 bases line up with TRBD2. Looked up from germline, CDR1 is WNHNN and CDR2 is SYGVQD (reference sequence). V trimming: 8 bases; J trimming: 8 bases; junction bases outside the gene matches: 9. This CDR3 has 14 residues.

The chain couples TRBV29-1 to TRBJ1-2; 8 bases fit TRBD1. The J segment lost 4 bases and the V segment lost 3 bases, leaving 19 bases of the junction unmatched. The CDR3 totals 18 residues. The germline V gene has CDR1 SQVTM and CDR2 ANQGSEA. CDR3 in DNA: TGCAGCGTTGATGAGGGGTCCCCACGTGACAGGGGAATCTATGGCTACACCTTC. This encodes CSVDEGSPRDRGIYGYTF.

The V and J genes are TRBV5-5 and TRBJ2-3, with 8 bases lining up with TRBD2. Germline V gene sequence: CDR1 SGHKS, CDR2 YYEKEE (reference sequence). The CDR3 runs to 15 residues. J gave up 4 bases and V 1 base, and 5 bases lay outside the gene matches. The CDR3 DNA follows: TGTGCCAGCAGCTTGTATCCAGCGGGGGCAGATACGCAGTATTTT. This sequence encodes CASSLYPAGADTQYF.

The V call is TRBV20-1, the J call TRBJ2-7; 9 bases line up with TRBD2. J was trimmed by 3 bases and V by 3 bases; bases with no gene match: 0. CDR3 length equals 12 residues. The germline V gene has CDR1 DFQATT and CDR2 SNEGSKA (reference sequence). CDR3: CSASSGGYEQYF. CDR3 DNA: TGCAGTGCTAGTAGCGGGGGCTACGAGCAGTACTTC.

V and J are TRBV11-3 and TRBJ2-1; D possibly corresponds to TRBD2 (7 bases). Trimming cost V 5 bases and J 0 bases, with 14 bases left between them. CDR1 is SGHNT and CDR2 is YENEEA in the germline V gene. This CDR3 comprises 16 residues. The CDR3 nucleotides are TGTGCCAGCAGCCTCGCGGGGGCGAGCTCCTACAATGAGCAGTTCTTC. Residues: CASSLAGASSYNEQFF.

This clone appeared once. J is TRBJ1-2 and V is TRBV27, with D perhaps TRBD1 (6 bases). This CDR3 is 14 amino acids long. The ends were cut back, 6 bases at V and 7 bases at J, with 18 bases in the middle. From germline, CDR1 is MNHEY and CDR2 SMNVEV (reference sequence). CDR3 region: CASRSGAPSSGYTF. In DNA, the CDR3 is TGTGCCAGCAGGTCAGGGGCCCCGTCTAGTGGCTACACCTTC.

The rearrangement uses TRBV30 and TRBJ1-2; 11 bases are a match to TRBD1. J lost 6 bases, V lost 6 bases, and 6 bases had no gene match. Germline V gene data show CDR1 as GTSNPN and CDR2 as SVGIG (reference sequence). The CDR3 is 13 amino acids. CDR3 protein: CACGQGAEHGYTF. CDR3 nucleotides: TGTGCCTGTGGACAGGGGGCTGAACATGGCTACACCTTC.

The genes are TRBV28 and TRBJ1-2, with 8 nucleotides matching TRBD1. V shed 4 bases, J shed 4 bases, and the junction held 8 bases outside the gene matches. The CDR3 contains 15 residues. Germline V gene data show CDR1 as MDHEN and CDR2 as SYDVKM. Here the CDR3 reads CASSSDRGGVYGYTF. CDR3 nucleotide sequence: TGTGCCAGCAGTTCCGACAGGGGAGGGGTCTATGGCTACACCTTC.

The sample holds a few counts of this clone. V and J are TRBV28 and TRBJ1-2; D is ambiguous. Trimming pared 4 bases from V and 7 bases from J, leaving 19 bases between. The CDR3 loop spans 15 amino acids. Germline V gene lookup returns CDR1 MDHEN and CDR2 SYDVKM. The CDR3 sequence is CASSSPPGRNVGYTF. For the CDR3, the DNA is TGTGCCAGCAGTTCCCCCCCAGGTAGGAACGTTGGCTACACCTTC.

The rearrangement links TRBV6-5 to TRBJ1-1, with D unclear. Germline V lookup: CDR1 MNHEY, CDR2 SVGAGI. Trimming left V 5 bases short and J 3 bases short, with 13 bases between. The CDR3 covers 14 residues. The CDR3 region has the DNA TGTGCCAGCAGTAGCATTCAAGTGCACACTGAAGCTTTCTTT. It codes for CASSSIQVHTEAFF.

The chain employs TRBV6-1 and TRBJ2-7; TRBD2 aligns across 8 bases. Trimming at V came to 2 bases and at J to 9 bases, leaving 6 bases not matched to a gene. CDR3 length: 13 residues. Germline lookup yields CDR1 MNHNS and CDR2 SASEGT. The CDR3 region has the DNA TGTGCCAGCAGTGAACACAGGGCGGGGGGGCAGTACTTC. This translates into CASSEHRAGGQYF.

The J gene is TRBJ1-3, the V gene TRBV5-3, with TRBD1 matching 9 bases. TRBV5-3 is filed as an ORF, its function uncertain. The CDR3 totals 16 residues. The V gene end was trimmed by 3 bases and the J gene end by 2 bases; junction bases not matched to a gene: 6. Here the CDR3 DNA reads TGTGCCAGAAGCTCGGGACAGGGTTCGACTGGAAACACCATATATTTT. Its protein is CARSSGQGSTGNTIYF.

The chain recombines TRBV4-1 with TRBJ2-7; D unclear. This CDR3 comprises 14 residues. The germline V gene has CDR1 MGHRA and CDR2 YSYEKL. Trimming took 4 bases from V and 4 from J, leaving 14 bases between them. The chain's CDR3 is CASSPGPTGYEQYF. The CDR3 bases are TGCGCCAGCAGCCCCGGCCCCACCGGGTACGAGCAGTACTTC.

This chain connects TRBV7-3 to TRBJ2-1, with D possibly TRBD1 on 6 matching bases. CDR1 and CDR2 (germline): SGHTA, FQGTGA. The CDR3 covers 13 residues. The V end lost 5 bases, the J end lost 4 bases, and 9 bases lay between the germline ends. CDR3 sequence reads: CASSADSYNEQFF. CDR3 sequence (DNA): TGTGCCAGCAGCGCGGACAGTTACAATGAGCAGTTCTTC.